These T cell receptor beta chains were read from a single sample in a study of cytomegalovirus exposure and HLA in healthy donors. Only in-frame clones appear in the TCRdb table, and some are missing; sequencing was by immunoSEQ multiplex PCR. The data show some 160,000 clones, 81% seen once. The sequenced sample was PBMCs. The receptors stem from a man aged 45 to 65 in good health and CMV-seropositive. Both conserved end residues are part of each CDR3. The order of the fields is V gene, clone size, D gene, J gene, CDR3 DNA, CDR3 protein. A D gene is named only where the DNA matches it firmly. Clone size, where shown, is once, few, many, or a class for clones that have expanded.

v_gene: TRBV27
abundance: -
d_gene: TRBD2
j_gene: TRBJ2-5
CDR3nt: TGTGCCGGCGGGCGGGGGCAAGAGACCCAGTACTTC
CDR3aa: CAGGRGQETQYF

v_gene: TRBV5-4
abundance: -
d_gene: -
j_gene: TRBJ2-7
CDR3nt: TGTGCCAGCAGCTTGGCCGCGGGGAGGACCTACGAGCAGTACTTC
CDR3aa: CASSLAAGRTYEQYF

v_gene: TRBV5-1
abundance: -
d_gene: -
j_gene: TRBJ2-3
CDR3nt: TGCGCCAGCAGCGAAGCCCCGGTGGCAGATACGCAGTATTTT
CDR3aa: CASSEAPVADTQYF

v_gene: TRBV27
abundance: -
d_gene: TRBD2
j_gene: TRBJ2-7
CDR3nt: TGTGCCAGCAGATGGACCGGGACTACTTACGAGCAGTACTTC
CDR3aa: CASRWTGTTYEQYF

v_gene: TRBV19
abundance: few
d_gene: -
j_gene: TRBJ2-7
CDR3nt: TGTGCCAGTAGTATCCGGGTGGGGCTTTACGAGCAGTACTTC
CDR3aa: CASSIRVGLYEQYF

v_gene: TRBV2
abundance: -
d_gene: -
j_gene: TRBJ2-7
CDR3nt: TGTGCCAGCAGATCGGGGTTCGAGCAGTACTTC
CDR3aa: CASRSGFEQYF

v_gene: TRBV15
abundance: -
d_gene: -
j_gene: TRBJ1-3
CDR3nt: TGTGCCACCAGCAGAAGGACAGCCTCTGGAAACACCATATATTTT
CDR3aa: CATSRRTASGNTIYF

v_gene: TRBV7-2
abundance: -
d_gene: TRBD1
j_gene: TRBJ2-7
CDR3nt: TGTGCCAGCAGCCACTACGGGACAGCATCCTACGAGCAGTACTTC
CDR3aa: CASSHYGTASYEQYF

v_gene: TRBV9
abundance: -
d_gene: TRBD1
j_gene: TRBJ2-1
CDR3nt: TGTGCCAGCTCCACCCAGGGGGACGGGTACAATGAGCAGTTCTTC
CDR3aa: CASSTQGDGYNEQFF

v_gene: TRBV10-3
abundance: -
d_gene: TRBD1
j_gene: TRBJ1-2
CDR3nt: TGTGCCATCCTGGGACAGGGGGCGGACGGCTACACCTTC
CDR3aa: CAILGQGADGYTF

v_gene: TRBV4-1
abundance: -
d_gene: -
j_gene: TRBJ2-7
CDR3nt: TGCGCCAGCAGCCAAAGGGGGGGGAGCTCCTACGAGCAGTACTTC
CDR3aa: CASSQRGGSSYEQYF

v_gene: TRBV6-5
abundance: -
d_gene: -
j_gene: TRBJ1-1
CDR3nt: TGTGCCAGCAAATTACAGGGAGAAGCTTTCTTT
CDR3aa: CASKLQGEAFF

v_gene: TRBV4-1
abundance: few
d_gene: -
j_gene: TRBJ2-4
CDR3nt: TGCGCCAGCAGCCGAGATATCCCGGGAGCCAAAAACATTCAGTACTTC
CDR3aa: CASSRDIPGAKNIQYF

v_gene: TRBV2
abundance: -
d_gene: -
j_gene: TRBJ1-6
CDR3nt: TGTGCCAGCAGTCCCCAAAGGGGGAATTCACCCCTCCACTTT
CDR3aa: CASSPQRGNSPLHF

v_gene: TRBV28
abundance: -
d_gene: TRBD1
j_gene: TRBJ1-2
CDR3nt: TGTGCCAGCAGTTTGAGGGGGCTCGCTGGCTACACCTTC
CDR3aa: CASSLRGLAGYTF

v_gene: TRBV5-1
abundance: -
d_gene: TRBD2
j_gene: TRBJ2-3
CDR3nt: TGCGCCAGCAGCTTGGAGCGGGGGGGCCGAGATACGCAGTATTTT
CDR3aa: CASSLERGGRDTQYF

v_gene: TRBV2
abundance: -
d_gene: TRBD2
j_gene: TRBJ2-5
CDR3nt: TGTGCCAGCAGTGGCTGGGGAGGGGAGACCCAGTACTTC
CDR3aa: CASSGWGGETQYF

v_gene: TRBV6-1
abundance: -
d_gene: -
j_gene: TRBJ1-6
CDR3nt: TGTGCCAGCAGAGGTACAGTGCCCGATAATTCACCCCTCCACTTT
CDR3aa: CASRGTVPDNSPLHF

v_gene: TRBV6-1
abundance: once
d_gene: TRBD1
j_gene: TRBJ1-5
CDR3nt: TGTGCCAGCAGTGAATATACGACAGGGGGACAGCCCCAGCATTTT
CDR3aa: CASSEYTTGGQPQHF

v_gene: TRBV21-1
abundance: -
d_gene: -
j_gene: TRBJ2-1
CDR3nt: TGTGCCAGCAGCACCCTAGCGGGGGGGGTCAATGAGCAGTTCTTC
CDR3aa: CASSTLAGGVNEQFF

v_gene: TRBV27
abundance: -
d_gene: -
j_gene: TRBJ1-5
CDR3nt: TGTGCCAGCAGTTTATTGAGGGGAGGGCAGCCCCAGCATTTT
CDR3aa: CASSLLRGGQPQHF

v_gene: TRBV9
abundance: -
d_gene: TRBD1
j_gene: TRBJ2-2
CDR3nt: TGTGCCAGCAGCGTAAACCGGGACAGCTCGAACACCGGGGAGCTGTTTTTT
CDR3aa: CASSVNRDSSNTGELFF

v_gene: TRBV4-3
abundance: -
d_gene: TRBD2
j_gene: TRBJ2-7
CDR3nt: TGCGCCAGCAGCCAAGCCCCGGGACTAGCACTCTACGAGCAGTACTTC
CDR3aa: CASSQAPGLALYEQYF

v_gene: TRBV7-2
abundance: -
d_gene: TRBD2
j_gene: TRBJ2-3
CDR3nt: TGTGCCAGCCGCCGGGACTACACAGATACGCAGTATTTT
CDR3aa: CASRRDYTDTQYF

v_gene: TRBV14
abundance: -
d_gene: -
j_gene: TRBJ2-7
CDR3nt: TGTGCCAGCAGTAGCCAGGGATACGAGCAGTACTTC
CDR3aa: CASSSQGYEQYF

v_gene: TRBV19
abundance: -
d_gene: -
j_gene: TRBJ2-1
CDR3nt: TGTGCCAGTAGTACGGGAACCGATTACAATGAGCAGTTCTTC
CDR3aa: CASSTGTDYNEQFF

v_gene: TRBV6-5
abundance: -
d_gene: TRBD2
j_gene: TRBJ2-1
CDR3nt: TGTGCCAGCAGTTTGGGAGCGGGAGTTGTTGAGCAGTTCTTC
CDR3aa: CASSLGAGVVEQFF

v_gene: TRBV4-2
abundance: -
d_gene: -
j_gene: TRBJ1-1
CDR3nt: TGTGCCAGCAGCCAAAGCCGGGGGAGGACTGAAGCTTTCTTT
CDR3aa: CASSQSRGRTEAFF

v_gene: TRBV5-1
abundance: -
d_gene: TRBD1
j_gene: TRBJ2-1
CDR3nt: TGCGCCAGCAGCTTGGCCGTTGGGACAGGGTCCAATGAGCAGTTCTTC
CDR3aa: CASSLAVGTGSNEQFF

v_gene: TRBV5-1
abundance: -
d_gene: -
j_gene: TRBJ1-4
CDR3nt: TGCGCCAGCAGCGGGGGGTCGTCAACTAATGAAAAACTGTTTTTT
CDR3aa: CASSGGSSTNEKLFF

v_gene: TRBV2
abundance: -
d_gene: -
j_gene: TRBJ2-3
CDR3nt: TGTGCCAGCAGTGGAGGCCAGCCGCGCACAGATACGCAGTATTTT
CDR3aa: CASSGGQPRTDTQYF

v_gene: TRBV27
abundance: -
d_gene: -
j_gene: TRBJ2-1
CDR3nt: TGTGCCAGCAGTAGGCCGGGACTCCGGAATGAGCAGTTCTTC
CDR3aa: CASSRPGLRNEQFF

v_gene: TRBV7-9
abundance: -
d_gene: -
j_gene: TRBJ2-7
CDR3nt: TGTGCCAGCAGCAGGGGTTGGGACTCCTACGAGCAGTACTTC
CDR3aa: CASSRGWDSYEQYF

v_gene: TRBV28
abundance: few
d_gene: TRBD1
j_gene: TRBJ1-4
CDR3nt: TGTGCCAGCAGTTTGGGGACAGGGGGGGAAAAACTGTTTTTT
CDR3aa: CASSLGTGGEKLFF

v_gene: TRBV28
abundance: -
d_gene: TRBD1
j_gene: TRBJ1-4
CDR3nt: TGTGCCAGCAGTCTAAGGGACAGCGCAACTAATGAAAAACTGTTTTTT
CDR3aa: CASSLRDSATNEKLFF

v_gene: TRBV5-1
abundance: -
d_gene: TRBD2
j_gene: TRBJ2-2
CDR3nt: TGCGCCAGCAGCTTGCCTAGCGGGAGGACAAACACCGGGGAGCTGTTTTTT
CDR3aa: CASSLPSGRTNTGELFF